This T cell receptor beta chain was recovered during a study of blood T cell repertoires in COVID-19. Study context: The samples span acute and convalescent COVID-19 from the United States, Italy and Spain. T cells, B-cell-depleted T cells, or PBMCs provided the cDNA or gDNA that served as material.

Authors' analysis steps: It was from reference gene primer amplification that nucleated cell counts were estimated. Sequenced by immunoSEQ multiplex PCR; TCRdb stores in-frame clones only, minus some. The V and J calls and clone size come from that table; D and trimming were worked out from the DNA. Of some 47,000 clones detected, 90% appear once; the ten largest clones hold roughly 5%. The clonotype comes from a man aged 70 or older with acute or convalescent COVID-19. Sequencing input: peripheral blood.

The CDR3 is CASSLGASGGASYEQYF. The CDR3 bases are TGTGCCAGCAGCCTAGGGGCTAGCGGGGGAGCGTCCTACGAGCAGTACTTC. The genes are TRBV9 and TRBJ2-7; 10 bases agree with TRBD2. CDR1 is SGDLS, CDR2 YYNGEE, per germline. V shed 4 bases, J shed 1 base, and the junction held 11 bases outside the gene matches. There are 17 residues in the CDR3.